This T cell receptor (beta chain) was documented in a study of cytomegalovirus exposure and HLA in healthy donors. Findings of the study overall: A later analysis linked a missense DCLRE1C variant to TCR beta V- and J-gene trimming. Among the sequence variants, a highly shared cluster was likely an artifact of sequencing. The authors listed roughly 150 TCR beta chains as cytomegalovirus-associated.

Regarding this clone: Its matching antigen is unknown. Other DNA sequences in this specimen translate into the identical CDR3.

PCR involved 60 Vbeta and 13 Jbeta primers. The assay was immunoSEQ multiplex PCR, and TCRdb's table has in-frame clones only and misses some. The sample holds 150,000 or so clones, 80% seen once. The junction had 8 bases not matched to a gene; V was cut back by 1 base and J by 1 base. This CDR3 has 19 amino acids. Germline CDR1 is LGHNA and CDR2 is YNFKEQ. Sequencing was performed on PBMCs. The V and J genes are TRBV4-2 and TRBJ2-1, with 12 bases fitting TRBD2. The sequence was collected from a man aged 30-40 years in good health and CMV-seropositive. The CDR3 protein is CASSQGTSGRPSSYNEQFF. The CDR3 DNA reads TGTGCCAGCAGCCAAGGTACTAGCGGGAGGCCGAGTTCCTACAATGAGCAGTTCTTC.